This T cell receptor beta chain was recorded in a study of human T cells and chemical hapten exposure. The study, taken as a whole, reports: The count of PT1 expanded TCRs correlated positively with patch test score.

A few counts support this clonotype. No antigen is known for it. As processed by the authors: Around 91,000 TCRs per sample was the median, with a range of about 20,000 to 690,600. TCRdb ran MiXCR on the RACE reads and lists one entry per CDR3 protein. What appears here as the V and J calls and clone size reflects TCRdb's work, not the paper's. The sample holds approximately 68,000 distinct CDR3 sequences, about 8.5% seen once. This CDR3 is 13 amino acids long. Germline-derived CDR1 and CDR2 are PRHDT and FYEKMQ (reference sequence). V was clipped by 4 bases and J by 8 bases, with 12 bases between them. Time point noted: patch test 2, 6 weeks after DPC sensitization. Treatment: therapeutic diphenylcyclopropenone sensitization with weekly scalp DPC. Unfractionated whole blood yielded the extracted total RNA.

J is TRBJ1-3 and V is TRBV13, with D unclear. Sequencing was performed on whole blood, taken in connection with sensitization to the hapten diphenylcyclopropenone (DPC). This sequence was found in a woman in her fifties or sixties with alopecia areata. Some clones in this sample may be carry-over from other donors' samples. CDR3 sequence reads: CASSWGGADTIYF. In DNA form, the CDR3 reads TGTGCCAGCAGCTGGGGAGGCGCAGACACCATATATTTT.